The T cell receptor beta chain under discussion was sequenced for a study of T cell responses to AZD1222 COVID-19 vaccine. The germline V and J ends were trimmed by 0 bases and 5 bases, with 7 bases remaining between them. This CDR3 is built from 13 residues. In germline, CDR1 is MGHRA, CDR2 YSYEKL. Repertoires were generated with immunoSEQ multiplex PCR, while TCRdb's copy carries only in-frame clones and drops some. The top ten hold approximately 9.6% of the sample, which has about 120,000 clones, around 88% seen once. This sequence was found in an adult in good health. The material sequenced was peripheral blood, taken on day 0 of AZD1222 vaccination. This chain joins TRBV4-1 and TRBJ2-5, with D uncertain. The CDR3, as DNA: TGCGCCAGCAGCCAAGAGGGGTACGAGACCCAGTACTTC. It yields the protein CASSQEGYETQYF.